The 19 T cell receptor beta chains given below trace back to one sample, sequenced in a study of Ad26.COV2.S vaccination and SARS-CoV-2 variants. Some clones are missing from TCRdb's copy, which holds only in-frame ones; the method was immunoSEQ multiplex PCR. The repertoire includes roughly 500,000 clones, approximately 88% of them detected once, and more than 10% sits in the top ten. Treatment noted: 15 to 20 received Ad26.COV2.S at low or high dose, single or two shots; five or six received placebo; per-sample allocation not given. Collection of the samples took place on day 63 after the first injection of vaccine or placebo. Sequences were derived from peripheral blood, sampled in a trial of Ad26.COV2.S vaccine versus placebo. These receptor sequences come from a person aged 18-60 years who received the Ad26.COV2.S COVID-19 vaccine or a placebo.

This chain links TRBV10-3 with TRBJ1-6, with 9 bases identical to TRBD1. The J segment lost 14 bases and the V segment lost 6 bases, leaving 14 bases of the junction unmatched. Germline V gene lookup returns CDR1 ENHRY and CDR2 SYGVKD. The CDR3 length is 15 residues. CDR3 DNA sequence: TGTGCCATCAGGGGGGACAGGGCAGGGTTCGAGGCCCTCCACTTT. Translated: CAIRGDRAGFEALHF.

The chain joins TRBV15 to TRBJ1-2; D is unclear. This CDR3 spans 14 amino acids. From germline, CDR1 is LNHNV and CDR2 YYDKDF (reference sequence). The germline V and J ends were trimmed by 0 bases and 13 bases, with 18 bases remaining between them. CDR3 nucleotides: TGTGCCACCAGCAGAGACTCATTTAATATGGCTTTCACCTTC. It specifies CATSRDSFNMAFTF.

V and J are TRBV6-2 or TRBV6-3 and TRBJ2-2; 9 nucleotides match TRBD2. Looked up from germline, CDR1 is MNHEY and CDR2 is SVGEGT. The trim removed 2 bases at V and 6 bases at J, leaving 13 bases unmatched. The CDR3 extends over 18 amino acids. The CDR3 here is CASSYLPGVAGAPGELFF. In nucleotides, the CDR3 is TGTGCCAGCAGTTACCTTCCTGGGGTAGCGGGAGCCCCCGGGGAGCTGTTTTTT.

This sequence joins TRBV28 and TRBJ2-6, with D unresolved. This CDR3 is 17 amino acids long. V shed 3 bases and J shed 5 bases, with 17 bases lying between them. Germline V gene lookup returns CDR1 MDHEN and CDR2 SYDVKM. Here the CDR3 DNA reads TGTGCCAGCAGTTTCGAGACCCGGACGAGAAGGGCCAACGTCCTGACTTTC. Encoded protein: CASSFETRTRRANVLTF.

This chain uses TRBV27 with TRBJ1-2; the match to TRBD1 covers 8 bases. Germline assignment: CDR1 MNHEY and CDR2 SMNVEV (reference sequence). CDR3 length equals 14 residues. Trimming cost V 4 bases and J 4 bases; bases outside gene matches: 5. Here the CDR3 reads CASSWTGPPYGYTF. The CDR3 bases are TGTGCCAGCAGTTGGACAGGGCCCCCCTATGGCTACACCTTC.

The chain has TRBV7-2 and TRBJ2-5, with D perhaps matching TRBD1 (5 bases). V lost 0 bases and J lost 6, with 11 bases in between. Germline V lookup: CDR1 SGHTA, CDR2 FQGNSA. The CDR3 totals 14 residues. The CDR3 sequence is CASSLAAGLQTQYF. CDR3 in DNA: TGTGCCAGCAGCTTAGCAGCAGGGTTGCAGACCCAGTACTTC.

CDR3 protein: CASSPAGGSSYEQYF. CDR3 coding DNA: TGCGCCAGCAGCCCCGCGGGTGGTAGCTCCTACGAGCAGTACTTC. The chain employs TRBV5-1 and TRBJ2-7, with D possibly matching TRBD2 (5 bases). The germline V gene encodes CDR1 SGHRS and CDR2 YFSETQ. V dropped 4 bases and J dropped 0 bases, with 14 bases sitting between them. The length of the CDR3 is 15 residues.

The chain joins TRBV7-9 to TRBJ1-2, with D perhaps matching TRBD1 (5 bases). CDR3 length: 15 amino acids. V lost 6 bases and J 6 bases, leaving 20 bases between the germline ends. Germline-derived CDR1 and CDR2 are SEHNR and FQNEAQ (reference sequence). The CDR3 nucleotides are TGTGCCAGCAGTTCTACAGGAGCCCAAGGAGATGGCTACACCTTC. This sequence encodes CASSSTGAQGDGYTF.

The chain combines TRBV2 with TRBJ2-2; 14 bases fit TRBD2. Looked up from germline, CDR1 is SNHLY and CDR2 is FYNNEI. This CDR3 contains 17 residues. The ends lost 4 bases at V and 4 bases at J; junction bases unmatched: 5. The CDR3 DNA is TGTGCCAGCAGTGGGGGGACTAGCGGGAGAGGCACCGGGGAGCTGTTTTTT. Residues: CASSGGTSGRGTGELFF.

The CDR3 reads CASSLVRGRTDTQYF. The DNA of the CDR3 is TGTGCCAGCAGCTTAGTCCGGGGGCGCACAGATACGCAGTATTTT. The chain recombines TRBV7-2 with TRBJ2-3; the D gene could be TRBD1 or TRBD2 (6 bases each). Trimming removed 1 base at V and 1 base at J, with 9 bases between. The CDR3 loop spans 15 amino acids. Per germline, CDR1 SGHTA and CDR2 FQGNSA.

The DNA for the CDR3 is TGTGCCAGTGAAAAGTGGGGACAGGGGACTGGCTACACCTTC. It yields the protein CASEKWGQGTGYTF. The chain recombines TRBV19 with TRBJ1-2, with 10 bases aligning to TRBD1. V shed 8 bases, J shed 7 bases, and the junction held 10 bases outside the gene matches. The CDR3 is 14 amino acids. Looked up from germline, CDR1 is LNHDA and CDR2 is SQIVND (reference sequence). Filled out from reference TRBV19 and TRBJ1-2, the complete variable domain reads DGGITQSPKYLFRKEGQNVTLSCEQNLNHDAMYWYRQDPGQGLRLIYYSQIVNDFQKGDIAEGYSVSREKKESFPLTVTSAQKNPTAFYLCASEKWGQGTGYTFGSGTRLTVV.

V and J are TRBV18 and TRBJ1-4; D uncertain. In germline, CDR1 is KGHSH, CDR2 LQKENI. Trimming shortened V by 3 bases and J by 8 bases, and 13 bases separated the two germline ends. The CDR3 length is 14 residues. The CDR3, as DNA: TGTGCCAGCTCACCCCCCCGAGAAGTGGAAAAACTGTTTTTT. Translated: CASSPPREVEKLFF.

V is TRBV27 and J is TRBJ1-5; 8 positions match TRBD1. This CDR3 contains 14 residues. CDR1 and CDR2 (germline): MNHEY, SMNVEV (reference sequence). V lost 6 bases to trimming and J lost 7 bases; unmatched junction nucleotides: 8. CDR3 bases: TGTGCCAGCAGCATGACAGGGGTCAGACAGCCCCAGCATTTT. This encodes CASSMTGVRQPQHF.

The chain combines TRBV14 with TRBJ2-7; 7 bases align to TRBD1. CDR1 is SGHDN, CDR2 FVKESK, per germline. The CDR3 has 15 amino acids. Unmatched junction bases numbered 10, after V lost 2 bases and J lost 6 bases. The CDR3 DNA reads TGTGCCAGCAGCCAACGGACAGGTAACCTAGGCGAGCAGTACTTC. It translates to CASSQRTGNLGEQYF.

This chain connects TRBV11-2 to TRBJ2-3; TRBD1 matches at 7 bases. CDR3 size: 14 residues. Trimming took 5 bases from V and 4 from J; bases not matched to a gene: 6. Germline CDR1 and CDR2: SGHAT and FQNNGV. For the CDR3, the DNA is TGTGCCAGCAGCCGGGACAGAGCCCCAGATACGCAGTATTTT. The encoded protein is CASSRDRAPDTQYF. The complete variable domain, with remaining parts taken from reference TRBV11-2 and TRBJ2-3, reads EAGVAQSPRYKIIEKRQSVAFWCNPISGHATLYWYQQILGQGPKLLIQFQNNGVVDDSQLPKDRFSAERLKGVDSTLKIQPAKLEDSAVYLCASSRDRAPDTQYFGPGTRLTVL.

Only one count was recorded for this clone. The DNA of the CDR3 is TGTGCCACCAGTGATCGGGGGAAGAATACAGATACGCAGTATTTT. Its protein is CATSDRGKNTDTQYF. The chain combines TRBV24-1 with TRBJ2-3; maybe TRBD2 (6 bases). V lost 3 bases and J lost 3, with 12 bases in between. Germline-derived CDR1 and CDR2 are KGHDR and SFDVKD. The CDR3 extends over 15 amino acids.

The chain has TRBV5-4 and TRBJ1-2, with D possibly being TRBD1 (5 bases). V shed 3 bases and J shed 2 bases, with 14 bases lying between them. Germline CDR1 SGHNT, CDR2 YYREEE (reference sequence). This CDR3 comprises 15 residues. The DNA of the CDR3 is TGTGCCAGCAGCTCACCTTCTGGGGGGAACTATGGCTACACCTTC. This encodes CASSSPSGGNYGYTF.

The CDR3 protein is CSALESTEAFF. CDR3 coding DNA: TGCAGCGCTCTCGAGAGCACTGAAGCTTTCTTT. V usage is TRBV29-1 and J usage is TRBJ1-1; no clear D gene. CDR3 length: 11 residues. The germline gives CDR1 SQVTM, CDR2 ANQGSEA. The V end was cut by 7 bases, the J end by 4 bases, with 10 bases between.

The chain is built from TRBV6-2 or TRBV6-3 and TRBJ1-5, with unresolved D. The CDR3 loop spans 16 amino acids. V lost 4 bases and J lost 1, with 14 bases in between. In germline, CDR1 is MNHEY, CDR2 SVGEGT. The chain's CDR3 is CASSLTIVGSNQPQHF. The CDR3 bases are TGTGCCAGCAGTTTGACCATCGTGGGAAGCAATCAGCCCCAGCATTTT.